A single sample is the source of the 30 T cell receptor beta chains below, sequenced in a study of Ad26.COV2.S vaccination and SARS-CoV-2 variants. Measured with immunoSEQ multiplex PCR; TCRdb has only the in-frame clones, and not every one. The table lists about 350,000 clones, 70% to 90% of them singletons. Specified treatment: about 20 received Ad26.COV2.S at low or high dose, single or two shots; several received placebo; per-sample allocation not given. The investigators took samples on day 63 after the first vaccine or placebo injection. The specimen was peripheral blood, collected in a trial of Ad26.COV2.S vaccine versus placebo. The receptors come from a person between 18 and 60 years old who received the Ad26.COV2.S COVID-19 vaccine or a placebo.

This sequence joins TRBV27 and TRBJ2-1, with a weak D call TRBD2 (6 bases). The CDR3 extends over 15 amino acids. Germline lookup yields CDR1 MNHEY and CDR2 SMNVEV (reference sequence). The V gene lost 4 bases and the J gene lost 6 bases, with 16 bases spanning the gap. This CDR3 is CASSSPGGTPNEQFF. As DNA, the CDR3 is TGTGCCAGCAGTTCCCCTGGGGGGACGCCCAATGAGCAGTTCTTC.

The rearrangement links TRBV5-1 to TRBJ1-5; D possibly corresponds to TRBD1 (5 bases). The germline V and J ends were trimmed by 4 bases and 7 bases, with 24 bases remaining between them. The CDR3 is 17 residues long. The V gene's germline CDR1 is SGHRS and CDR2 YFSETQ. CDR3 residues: CASSLIPTGRGEQPQHF. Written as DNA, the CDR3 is TGCGCCAGCAGCCTGATACCCACCGGGAGGGGAGAACAGCCCCAGCATTTT.

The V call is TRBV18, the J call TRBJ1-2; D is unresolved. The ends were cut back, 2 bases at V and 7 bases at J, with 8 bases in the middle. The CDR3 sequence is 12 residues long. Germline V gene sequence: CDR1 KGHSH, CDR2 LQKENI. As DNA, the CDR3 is TGTGCCAGCTCACCAATGGTCGGTGGCTACACCTTC. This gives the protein CASSPMVGGYTF. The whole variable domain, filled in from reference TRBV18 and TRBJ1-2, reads NAGVMQNPRHLVRRRGQEARLRCSPMKGHSHVYWYRQLPEEGLKFMVYLQKENIIDESGMPKERFSAEFPKEGPSILRIQQVVRGDSAAYFCASSPMVGGYTFGSGTRLTVV.

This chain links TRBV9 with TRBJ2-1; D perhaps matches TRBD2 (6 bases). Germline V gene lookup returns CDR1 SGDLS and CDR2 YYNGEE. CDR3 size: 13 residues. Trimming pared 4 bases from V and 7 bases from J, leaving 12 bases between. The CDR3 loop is CASSLGGTNEQFF. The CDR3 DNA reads TGTGCCAGCAGCCTCGGAGGGACGAATGAGCAGTTCTTC. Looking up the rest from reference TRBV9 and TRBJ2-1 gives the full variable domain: DSGVTQTPKHLITATGQRVTLRCSPRSGDLSVYWYQQSLDQGLQFLIQYYNGEERAKGNILERFSAQQFPDLHSELNLSSLELGDSALYFCASSLGGTNEQFFGPGTRLTVL.

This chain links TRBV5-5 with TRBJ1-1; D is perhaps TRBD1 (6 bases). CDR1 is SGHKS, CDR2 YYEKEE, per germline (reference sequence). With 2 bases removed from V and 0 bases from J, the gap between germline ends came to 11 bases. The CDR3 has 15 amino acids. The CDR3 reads CASSFSGDMNTEAFF. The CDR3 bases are TGTGCCAGCAGCTTTAGTGGGGACATGAACACTGAAGCTTTCTTT.

Here the CDR3 DNA reads TGCGCCAGCAGCCAAGATGTTGTTCAGCCCCAGCATTTT. It translates to CASSQDVVQPQHF. This chain connects TRBV4-3 to TRBJ1-5; D gene uncertain. The CDR3 extends over 13 amino acids. Trimming took off 0 bases at V and 6 bases at J, with 6 bases between the two ends. CDR1 is LGHNA and CDR2 is YSLEER in the germline V gene.

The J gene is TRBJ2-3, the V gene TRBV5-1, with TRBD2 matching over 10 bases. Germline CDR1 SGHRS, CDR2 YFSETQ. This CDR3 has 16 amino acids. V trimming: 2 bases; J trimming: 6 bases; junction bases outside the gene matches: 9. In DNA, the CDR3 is TGCGCCAGCAGCTTAGCGGGGGGGCCCCTAAAGGATACGCAGTATTTT. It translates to CASSLAGGPLKDTQYF.

The CDR3 protein is CASSLDQNYGYTF. The CDR3 DNA reads as TGTGCCAGCAGCTTAGACCAGAACTATGGCTACACCTTC. The chain has TRBV28 and TRBJ1-2; no definite D call. V was pared by 6 bases and J by 2 bases, with 10 bases between. The CDR3 loop spans 13 amino acids. Germline CDR1 and CDR2: MDHEN and SYDVKM.

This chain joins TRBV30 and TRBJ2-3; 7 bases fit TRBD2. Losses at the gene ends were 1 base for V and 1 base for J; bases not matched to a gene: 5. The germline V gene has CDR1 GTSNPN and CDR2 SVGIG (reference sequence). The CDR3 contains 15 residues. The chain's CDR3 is CAWSETSSGTDTQYF. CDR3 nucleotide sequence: TGTGCCTGGAGTGAGACTAGCTCGGGCACAGATACGCAGTATTTT.

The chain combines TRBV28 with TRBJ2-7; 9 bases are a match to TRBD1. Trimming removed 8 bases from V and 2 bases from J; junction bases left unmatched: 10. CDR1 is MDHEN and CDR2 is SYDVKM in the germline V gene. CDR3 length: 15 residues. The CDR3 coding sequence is TGTGCCAGCTATCCCTCGGGACAGGGTACCTACGAGCAGTACTTC. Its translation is CASYPSGQGTYEQYF.

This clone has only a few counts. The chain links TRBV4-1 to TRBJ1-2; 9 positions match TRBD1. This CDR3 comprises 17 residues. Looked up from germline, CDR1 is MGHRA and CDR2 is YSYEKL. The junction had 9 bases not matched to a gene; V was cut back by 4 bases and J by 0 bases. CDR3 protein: CASSPRDRALANYGYTF. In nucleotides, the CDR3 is TGCGCCAGCAGCCCCCGGGACAGGGCATTAGCTAACTATGGCTACACCTTC.

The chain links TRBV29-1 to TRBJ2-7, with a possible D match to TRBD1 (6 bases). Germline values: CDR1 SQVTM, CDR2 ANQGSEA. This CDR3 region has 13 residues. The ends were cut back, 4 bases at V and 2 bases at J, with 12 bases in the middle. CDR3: CSVGKQGPYEQYF. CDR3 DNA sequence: TGCAGCGTTGGGAAACAGGGTCCCTACGAGCAGTACTTC.

The CDR3 nucleotides read TGTGCCACCAGTTCGGTGGTAAACACCGGGGAGCTGTTTTTT. This codes for CATSSVVNTGELFF. The chain carries TRBV24-1 and TRBJ2-2; no clear D gene. Germline V gene sequence: CDR1 KGHDR, CDR2 SFDVKD. Deletions cut 6 bases from V and 2 bases from J, with 9 bases between. The CDR3 is 14 amino acids.

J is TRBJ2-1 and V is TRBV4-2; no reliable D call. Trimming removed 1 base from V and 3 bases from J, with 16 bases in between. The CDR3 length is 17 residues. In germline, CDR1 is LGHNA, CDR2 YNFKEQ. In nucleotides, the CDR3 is TGTGCCAGCAGCCAAGGCCCCTCGACTCAGGACTACAATGAGCAGTTCTTC. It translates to CASSQGPSTQDYNEQFF.

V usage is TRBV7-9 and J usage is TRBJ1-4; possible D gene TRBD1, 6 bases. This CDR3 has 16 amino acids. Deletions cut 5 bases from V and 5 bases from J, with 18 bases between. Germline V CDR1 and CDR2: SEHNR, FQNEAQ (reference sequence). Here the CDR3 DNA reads TGTGCCAGCAGCCGTTGGCGGGACAAAAAGAATGAAAAACTGTTTTTT. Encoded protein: CASSRWRDKKNEKLFF.

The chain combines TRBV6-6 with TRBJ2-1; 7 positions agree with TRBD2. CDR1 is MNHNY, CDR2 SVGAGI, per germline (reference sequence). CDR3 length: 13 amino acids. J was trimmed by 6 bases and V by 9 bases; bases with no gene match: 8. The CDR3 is CASQGRGVNEQFF. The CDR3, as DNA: TGTGCCAGTCAAGGGAGGGGTGTCAATGAGCAGTTCTTC.

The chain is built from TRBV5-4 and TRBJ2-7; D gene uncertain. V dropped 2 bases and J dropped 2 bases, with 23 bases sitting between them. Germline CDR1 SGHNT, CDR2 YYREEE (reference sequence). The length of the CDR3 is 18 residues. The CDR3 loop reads CASSFEYAGQSIAYEQYF. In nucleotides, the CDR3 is TGTGCCAGCAGCTTTGAGTATGCCGGGCAGTCTATTGCCTACGAGCAGTACTTC.

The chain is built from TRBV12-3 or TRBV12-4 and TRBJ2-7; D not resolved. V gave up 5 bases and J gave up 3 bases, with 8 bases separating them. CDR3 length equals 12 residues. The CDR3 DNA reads TGTGCCAGCAGTCCCGGCGGCTACGAGCAGTACTTC. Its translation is CASSPGGYEQYF.

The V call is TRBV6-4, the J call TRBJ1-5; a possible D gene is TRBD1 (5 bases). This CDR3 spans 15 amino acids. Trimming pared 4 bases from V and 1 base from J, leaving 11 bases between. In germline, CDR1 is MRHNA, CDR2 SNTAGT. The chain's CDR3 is CASSAGGESNQPQHF. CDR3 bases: TGTGCCAGCAGTGCGGGAGGGGAGAGCAATCAGCCCCAGCATTTT.

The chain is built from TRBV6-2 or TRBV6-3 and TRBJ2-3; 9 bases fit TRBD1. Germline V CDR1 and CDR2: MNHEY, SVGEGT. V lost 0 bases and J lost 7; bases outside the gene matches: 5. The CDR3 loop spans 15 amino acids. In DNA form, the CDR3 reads TGTGCCAGCAGTTACTCGGGACAGGGTCCAAATACGCAGTATTTT. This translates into CASSYSGQGPNTQYF.

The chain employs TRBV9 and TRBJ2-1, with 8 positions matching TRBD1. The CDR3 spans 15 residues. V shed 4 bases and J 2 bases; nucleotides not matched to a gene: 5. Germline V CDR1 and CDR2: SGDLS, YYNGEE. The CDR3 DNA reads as TGTGCCAGCAGCCGACAGGGGAGCCCCTACAATGAGCAGTTCTTC. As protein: CASSRQGSPYNEQFF.

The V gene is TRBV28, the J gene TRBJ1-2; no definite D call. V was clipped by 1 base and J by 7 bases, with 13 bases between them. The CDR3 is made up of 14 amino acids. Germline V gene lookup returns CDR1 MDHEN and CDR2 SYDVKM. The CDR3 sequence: CASSLSIRAGGYTF. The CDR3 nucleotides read TGTGCCAGCAGTTTATCCATTCGCGCAGGTGGCTACACCTTC.

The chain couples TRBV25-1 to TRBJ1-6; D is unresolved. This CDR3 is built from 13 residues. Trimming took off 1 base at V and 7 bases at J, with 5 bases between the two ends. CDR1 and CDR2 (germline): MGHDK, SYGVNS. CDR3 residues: CASSELINSPLHF. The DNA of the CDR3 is TGTGCCAGCAGTGAATTAATCAATTCACCCCTCCACTTT.

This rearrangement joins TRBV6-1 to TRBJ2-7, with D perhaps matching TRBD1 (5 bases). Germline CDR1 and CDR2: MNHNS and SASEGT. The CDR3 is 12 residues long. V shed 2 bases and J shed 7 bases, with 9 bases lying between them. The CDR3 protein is CASSEQGWEQYF. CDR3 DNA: TGTGCCAGCAGTGAACAGGGATGGGAGCAGTACTTC.

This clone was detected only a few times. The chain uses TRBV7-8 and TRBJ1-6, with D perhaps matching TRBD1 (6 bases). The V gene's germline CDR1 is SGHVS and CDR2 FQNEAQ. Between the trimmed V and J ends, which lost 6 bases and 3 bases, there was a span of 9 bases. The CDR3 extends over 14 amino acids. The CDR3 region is CASSRTVYNSPLHF. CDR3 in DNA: TGTGCCAGCAGTCGGACAGTCTATAATTCACCCCTCCACTTT.

Here the CDR3 reads CASSYRDGYEQYF. CDR3 nucleotides: TGTGCCAGCAGTTACCGGGACGGCTACGAGCAGTACTTC. The chain links TRBV6-2 or TRBV6-3 to TRBJ2-7; D tentatively fits TRBD1 or TRBD2 (5 bases each). Between the trimmed V and J ends, which lost 2 bases and 3 bases, there was a span of 8 bases. The CDR3 length is 13 residues. Germline CDR1 reads MNHEY; CDR2 reads SVGEGT.

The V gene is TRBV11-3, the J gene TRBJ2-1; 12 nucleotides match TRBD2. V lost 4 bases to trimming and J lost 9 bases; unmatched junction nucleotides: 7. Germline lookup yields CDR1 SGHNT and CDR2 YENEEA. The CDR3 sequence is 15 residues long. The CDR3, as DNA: TGTGCCAGCAGCTCCGGACTAGCGGGGTCTTTTGAGCAGTTCTTC. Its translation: CASSSGLAGSFEQFF.

The CDR3 DNA sequence: TGTGCCAGCAGCCAAGGGACTAGCGGGAGGGCCGAGTATTTT. Protein: CASSQGTSGRAEYF. The rearrangement joins TRBV4-2 to TRBJ2-3; 15 bases line up with TRBD2. The junction had 3 bases not matched to a gene; V was cut back by 1 base and J by 13 bases. CDR1 is LGHNA, CDR2 YNFKEQ, per germline. The CDR3 contains 14 residues.

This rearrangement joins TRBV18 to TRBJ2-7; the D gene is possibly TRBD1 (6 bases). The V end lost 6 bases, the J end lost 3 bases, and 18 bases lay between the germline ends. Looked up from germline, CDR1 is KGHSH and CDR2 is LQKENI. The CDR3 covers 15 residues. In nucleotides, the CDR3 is TGTGCCAGCTCGCCCGACAGGCTATCCTACTACGAGCAGTACTTC. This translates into CASSPDRLSYYEQYF.

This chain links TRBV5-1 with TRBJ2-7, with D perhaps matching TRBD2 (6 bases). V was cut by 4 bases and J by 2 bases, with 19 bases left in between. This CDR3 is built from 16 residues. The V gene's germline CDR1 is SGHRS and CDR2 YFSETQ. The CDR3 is CASSHQGGASAYEQYF. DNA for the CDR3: TGCGCCAGCAGCCACCAGGGCGGGGCCTCAGCCTACGAGCAGTACTTC. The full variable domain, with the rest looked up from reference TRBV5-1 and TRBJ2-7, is KAGVTQTPRYLIKTRGQQVTLSCSPISGHRSVSWYQQTPGQGLQFLFEYFSETQRNKGNFPGRFSGRQFSNSRSEMNVSTLELGDSALYLCASSHQGGASAYEQYFGPGTRLTVT.